Below, 5 T cell receptor beta chains from the same sample are listed, as sequenced in a study of T cell responses to AZD1222 COVID-19 vaccine. Generated by immunoSEQ multiplex PCR, the TCRdb table keeps only in-frame clones and is missing some. Of around 99,000 clones listed, about 92% are singletons. The sample in question was peripheral blood, obtained 28 days after the second AZD1222 dose. Every receptor here comes from an adult who received the AZD1222 COVID-19 vaccine.

The CDR3 loop reads CASSQDTLNTEAFF. The CDR3 coding sequence is TGTGCCAGCAGCCAAGATACATTGAACACTGAAGCTTTCTTT. The chain couples TRBV3-1 (or the pseudogene TRBV3-2) to TRBJ1-1; D not resolved. Trimming took off 0 bases at V and 0 bases at J, with 5 bases between the two ends. This CDR3 spans 14 amino acids. CDR1 and CDR2 (germline): LGHDT, YNNKEL (reference sequence).

The chain carries TRBV3-1 (or the pseudogene TRBV3-2) and TRBJ2-5; D is possibly TRBD2 (5 bases). From germline, CDR1 is LGHDT and CDR2 YNNKEL (reference sequence). The CDR3 is 12 residues long. The V and J ends lost 4 bases and 5 bases respectively, with 8 bases between them. CDR3 sequence (DNA): TGTGCCAGCAGCCCCGGCGGGGAGACCCAGTACTTC. It translates to CASSPGGETQYF.

The V call is TRBV18, the J call TRBJ2-7, with D tentatively TRBD2 (5 bases). Germline values: CDR1 KGHSH, CDR2 LQKENI. The CDR3 has 13 residues. Between the trimmed V and J ends, which lost 5 bases and 2 bases, there was a span of 10 bases. This chain's CDR3 is CASSKGDTYEQYF. The CDR3 region has the DNA TGTGCCAGCTCAAAGGGAGACACCTACGAGCAGTACTTC.

The chain uses TRBV29-1 and TRBJ2-7; the match to TRBD2 covers 9 bases. Germline-derived CDR1 and CDR2 are SQVTM and ANQGSEA. This CDR3 is 14 amino acids long. V was clipped by 4 bases and J by 3 bases; unmatched bases: 7. In DNA, the CDR3 is TGCAGCGTTGCAGGAGAAGCGGGAGGCTACGAGCAGTACTTC. Amino acid sequence: CSVAGEAGGYEQYF.

The chain carries TRBV7-2 and TRBJ2-7; D gene uncertain. Per germline, CDR1 SGHTA and CDR2 FQGNSA. There are 13 residues in the CDR3. V shed 6 bases and J shed 3 bases, with 12 bases lying between them. CDR3 DNA sequence: TGTGCCAGCAGTCTAAATATCGGCTACGAGCAGTACTTC. This codes for CASSLNIGYEQYF.